This T cell receptor (beta chain) derives from a study of blood T cell repertoires in COVID-19. V lost 8 bases and J 5 bases, leaving 12 bases between the germline ends. Germline assignment: CDR1 LNHDA and CDR2 SQIVND (reference sequence). The CDR3 length is 13 residues. The assay was immunoSEQ multiplex PCR, and TCRdb's table has in-frame clones only and misses some. The profile shows about 380,000 clones, about 90% of them singletons. Recovery among Cohort 3 donors was established by two negative PCRs, clearance, or symptom resolution. This receptor was taken from a man between 25 and 39 years old who had recovered from COVID-19. The sample taken for sequencing was PBMCs or T cells enriched from blood (not recorded which). This chain connects TRBV19 to TRBJ2-2, with unresolved D. The CDR3 is CASPTARTGELFF. In nucleotides, the CDR3 is TGTGCCAGTCCGACCGCGAGGACCGGGGAGCTGTTTTTT.